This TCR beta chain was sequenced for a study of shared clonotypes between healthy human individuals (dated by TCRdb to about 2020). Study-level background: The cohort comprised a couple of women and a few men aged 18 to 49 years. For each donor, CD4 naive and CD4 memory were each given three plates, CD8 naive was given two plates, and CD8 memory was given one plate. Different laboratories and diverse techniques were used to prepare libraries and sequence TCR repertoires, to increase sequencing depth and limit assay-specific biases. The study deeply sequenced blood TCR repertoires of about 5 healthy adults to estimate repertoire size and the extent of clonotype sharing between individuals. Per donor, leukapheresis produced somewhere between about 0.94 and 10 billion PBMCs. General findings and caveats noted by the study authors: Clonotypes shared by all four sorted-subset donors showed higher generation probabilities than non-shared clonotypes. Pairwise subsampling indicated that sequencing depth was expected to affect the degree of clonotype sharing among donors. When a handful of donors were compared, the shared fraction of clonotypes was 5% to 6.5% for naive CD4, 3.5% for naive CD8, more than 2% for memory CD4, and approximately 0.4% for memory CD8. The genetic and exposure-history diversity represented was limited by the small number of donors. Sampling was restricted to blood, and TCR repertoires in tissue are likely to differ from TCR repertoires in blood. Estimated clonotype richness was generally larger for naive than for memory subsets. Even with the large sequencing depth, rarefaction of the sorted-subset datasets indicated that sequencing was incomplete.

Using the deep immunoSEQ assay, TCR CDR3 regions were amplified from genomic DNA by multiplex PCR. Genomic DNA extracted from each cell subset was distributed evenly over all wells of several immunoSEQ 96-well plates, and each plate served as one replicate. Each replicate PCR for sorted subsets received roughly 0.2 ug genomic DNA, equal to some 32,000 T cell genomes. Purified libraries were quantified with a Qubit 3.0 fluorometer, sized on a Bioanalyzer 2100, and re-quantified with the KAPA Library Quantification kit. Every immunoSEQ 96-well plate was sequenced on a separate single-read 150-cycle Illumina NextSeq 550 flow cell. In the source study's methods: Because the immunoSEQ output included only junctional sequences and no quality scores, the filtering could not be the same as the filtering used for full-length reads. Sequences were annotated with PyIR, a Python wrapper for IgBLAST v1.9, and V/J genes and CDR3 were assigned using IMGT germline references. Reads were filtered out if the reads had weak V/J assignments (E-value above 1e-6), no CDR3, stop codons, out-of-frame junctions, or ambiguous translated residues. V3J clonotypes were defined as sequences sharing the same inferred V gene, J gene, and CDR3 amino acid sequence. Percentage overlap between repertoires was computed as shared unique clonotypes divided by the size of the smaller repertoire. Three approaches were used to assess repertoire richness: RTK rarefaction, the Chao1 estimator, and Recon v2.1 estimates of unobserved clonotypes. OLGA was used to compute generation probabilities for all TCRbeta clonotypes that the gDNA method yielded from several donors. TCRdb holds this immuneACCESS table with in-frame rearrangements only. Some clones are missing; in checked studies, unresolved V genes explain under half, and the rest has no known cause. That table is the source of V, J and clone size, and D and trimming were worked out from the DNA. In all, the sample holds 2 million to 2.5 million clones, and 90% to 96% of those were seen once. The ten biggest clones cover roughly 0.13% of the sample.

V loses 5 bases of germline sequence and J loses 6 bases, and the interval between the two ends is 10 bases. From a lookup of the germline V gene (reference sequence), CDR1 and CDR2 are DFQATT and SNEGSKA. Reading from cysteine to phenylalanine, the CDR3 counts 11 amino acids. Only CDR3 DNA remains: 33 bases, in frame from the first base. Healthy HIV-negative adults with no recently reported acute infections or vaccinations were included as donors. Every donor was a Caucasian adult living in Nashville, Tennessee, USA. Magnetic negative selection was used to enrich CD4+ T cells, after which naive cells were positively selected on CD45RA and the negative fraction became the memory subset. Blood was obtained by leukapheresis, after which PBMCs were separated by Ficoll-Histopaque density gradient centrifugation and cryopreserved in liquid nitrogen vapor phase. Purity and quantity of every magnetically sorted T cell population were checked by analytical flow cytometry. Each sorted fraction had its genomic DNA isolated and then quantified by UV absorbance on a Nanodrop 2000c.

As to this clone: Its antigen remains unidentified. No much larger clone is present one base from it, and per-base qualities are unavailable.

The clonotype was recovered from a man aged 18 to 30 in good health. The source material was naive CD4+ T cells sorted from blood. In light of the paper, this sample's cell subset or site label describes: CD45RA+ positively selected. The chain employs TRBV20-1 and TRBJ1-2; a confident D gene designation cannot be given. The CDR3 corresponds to CSAAGENGYTF. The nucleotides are TGCAGTGCTGCGGGCGAGAATGGCTACACCTTC.